This T cell receptor beta chain comes out of a study of T cell responses to AZD1222 COVID-19 vaccine. Assay: immunoSEQ multiplex PCR; the TCRdb copy retains only in-frame clones and omits some. Of some 120,000 clones detected, 90% appear once; the ten largest clones hold 7.2%. Germline values: CDR1 MDHEN, CDR2 SYDVKM. The CDR3 runs to 19 residues. The V segment lost 7 bases and the J segment 7 bases; nucleotides outside the gene matches: 21. The TCR comes from an adult in good health. This chain uses TRBV28 with TRBJ2-7, with 14 bases lining up with TRBD2. The sequenced sample was peripheral blood, obtained on day 0 of AZD1222 vaccination. As DNA, the CDR3 is TGTGCCAGCAAGGGGGCAGTCCGAGGGACTAGCGGGGGCCCGGGGGAGCAGTACTTC. Translation: CASKGAVRGTSGGPGEQYF.